This TCR beta chain was obtained from a study of blood T cells in healthy people across ages. Study-wide results and caveats: As naive T cell percentage varied, TCR beta diversity correlated strongly with it. PBMCs went unsorted, and a conclusive naive versus antigen-experienced comparison was therefore prevented.

Every sample gave at least 5 micrograms of total RNA when it was extracted. For the second PCR, which ran for 7 to 11 cycles, a sample-barcoded 5' primer and a J-beta primer mix were used. Each TCR beta cDNA got a 12-nucleotide random molecular identifier. Each CDR3 protein gets one entry after TCRdb re-called the 5' RACE reads with MiXCR. The sample consists of about 780,000 distinct CDR3 sequences, approximately 65% of them appearing once. There are a few counts of this clonotype. Its specificity is not known. Material: blood. This TCR derives from a man aged 30-40 years in good health.

CDR3 region: CAWSERGLQETQYF. The CDR3 DNA follows: TGTGCCTGGAGTGAGCGGGGCCTACAAGAGACCCAGTACTTC. This chain uses TRBV30 with TRBJ2-5; the match to TRBD2 covers 7 bases. CDR3 length: 14 residues. The germline V gene has CDR1 GTSNPN and CDR2 SVGIG (reference sequence). The V gene end was trimmed by 1 base and the J gene end by 2 bases; junction bases not matched to a gene: 4.